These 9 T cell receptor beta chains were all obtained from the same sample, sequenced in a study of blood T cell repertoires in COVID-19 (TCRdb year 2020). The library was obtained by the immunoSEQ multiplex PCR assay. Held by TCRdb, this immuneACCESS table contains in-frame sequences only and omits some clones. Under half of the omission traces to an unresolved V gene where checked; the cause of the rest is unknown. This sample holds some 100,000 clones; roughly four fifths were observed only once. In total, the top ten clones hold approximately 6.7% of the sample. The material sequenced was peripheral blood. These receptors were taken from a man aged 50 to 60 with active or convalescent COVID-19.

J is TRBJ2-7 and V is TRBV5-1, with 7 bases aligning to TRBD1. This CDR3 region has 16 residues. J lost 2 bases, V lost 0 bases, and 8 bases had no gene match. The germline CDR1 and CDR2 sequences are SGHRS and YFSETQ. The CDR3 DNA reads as TGCGCCAGCAGCTTGGGCCCCGGGACAGCAACCTACGAGCAGTACGTC. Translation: CASSLGPGTATYEQYV.

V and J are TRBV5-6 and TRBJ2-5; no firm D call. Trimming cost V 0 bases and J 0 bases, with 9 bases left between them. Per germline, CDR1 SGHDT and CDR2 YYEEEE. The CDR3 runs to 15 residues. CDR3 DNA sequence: TGTGCCAGCAGCTTGGGATTTGAGAACCAAGAGACCCAGTACTTC. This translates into CASSLGFENQETQYF.

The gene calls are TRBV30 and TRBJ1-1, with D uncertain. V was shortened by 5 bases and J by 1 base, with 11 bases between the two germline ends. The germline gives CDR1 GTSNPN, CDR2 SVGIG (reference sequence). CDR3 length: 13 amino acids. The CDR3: CAWALNRNTEAFF. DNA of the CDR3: TGTGCCTGGGCTCTCAACAGGAACACTGAAGCTTTCTTT.

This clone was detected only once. CDR3 in DNA: TGTGCCAGCAGCTTACAGGCAGGCCCAGTCTATGGCTACACCTTC. Amino acids: CASSLQAGPVYGYTF. The V and J genes are TRBV7-2 and TRBJ1-2; D gene unclear. Germline CDR1 SGHTA, CDR2 FQGNSA. V was cut by 2 bases and J by 4 bases, with 14 bases left in between. The CDR3 has 15 residues.

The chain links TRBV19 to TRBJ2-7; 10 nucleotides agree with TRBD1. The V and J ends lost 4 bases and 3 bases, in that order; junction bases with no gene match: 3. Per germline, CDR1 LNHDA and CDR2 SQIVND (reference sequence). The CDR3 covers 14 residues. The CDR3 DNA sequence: TGTGCCAGTAGTAGGGGACAGGGGTACTACGAGCAGTACGTC. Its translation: CASSRGQGYYEQYV.

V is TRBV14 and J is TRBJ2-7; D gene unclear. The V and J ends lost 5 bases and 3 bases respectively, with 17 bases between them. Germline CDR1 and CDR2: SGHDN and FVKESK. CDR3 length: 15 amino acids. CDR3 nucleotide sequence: TGTGCCAGCAGCGAATCCAGACTCCTAATCTACGAGCAGTACGTC. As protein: CASSESRLLIYEQYV.

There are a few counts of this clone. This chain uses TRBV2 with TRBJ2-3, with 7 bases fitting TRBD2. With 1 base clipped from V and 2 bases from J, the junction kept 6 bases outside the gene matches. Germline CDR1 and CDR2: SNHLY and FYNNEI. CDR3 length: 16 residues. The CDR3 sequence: CASSEGSGTNTDTQYF. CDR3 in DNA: TGTGCCAGCAGTGAAGGGAGCGGGACTAACACAGATACGCAGTATTTT.

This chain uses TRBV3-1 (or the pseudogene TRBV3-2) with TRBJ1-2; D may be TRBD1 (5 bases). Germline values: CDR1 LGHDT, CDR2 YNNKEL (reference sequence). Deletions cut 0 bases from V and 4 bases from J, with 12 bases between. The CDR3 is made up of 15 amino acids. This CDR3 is CASSQDFSQGYGYTF. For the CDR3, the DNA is TGTGCCAGCAGCCAAGATTTTTCTCAGGGCTATGGCTACACCTTC.

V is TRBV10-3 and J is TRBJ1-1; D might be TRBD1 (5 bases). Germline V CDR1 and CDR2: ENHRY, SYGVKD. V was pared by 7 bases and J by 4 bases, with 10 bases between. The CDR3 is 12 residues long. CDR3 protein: CAIMQGGTEAFF. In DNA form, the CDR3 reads TGTGCCATCATGCAGGGAGGCACTGAAGCTTTCTTT.